This TCR beta chain was captured by sequencing in a study of PD-1 blockade in classical Hodgkin lymphoma. Study as a whole: Nivolumab dosed at 3 mg/kg went to patients intravenously every 2 weeks.

Autologous stem cell transplantation was followed by relapse in every patient, and brentuximab vedotin exposure varied. The assay was immunoSEQ multiplex PCR, and TCRdb's table has in-frame clones only and misses some. The table includes approximately 57,000 clones, 75% to 95% detected once. Study-level results: For complete responders, baseline diversity was comparable to that of newly diagnosed patients.

Concerning this clone: Its antigen is undetermined.

The CDR3 sequence is 16 residues long. Germline V lookup: CDR1 SGHNT, CDR2 YYREEE (reference sequence). Trimming took 3 bases from V and 4 from J, leaving 16 bases between them. This clonotype was obtained from a human donor with classical Hodgkin lymphoma. Material: peripheral blood mononuclear cells (PBMCs), obtained before the second cycle of nivolumab. The chain is built from TRBV5-4 and TRBJ2-2, with D tentatively TRBD1 (5 bases). DNA for the CDR3: TGTGCCAGCAGCTCCAGAGCAGGGTCGAGCACCGGGGAGCTGTTTTTT. Its protein product is CASSSRAGSSTGELFF.